This T cell receptor beta chain was identified during a study of cytomegalovirus exposure and HLA in healthy donors. General study points: The CMV antigen specificity of a few CMV-associated chains was confirmed through in vitro analysis. In an earlier analysis, most TCR beta V segments were productive about 87% or about 30% of the time.

The CDR3 extends over 12 amino acids. Trimming cost V 2 bases and J 5 bases, with 7 bases left between them. Germline V gives CDR1 SGHNT, CDR2 YYREEE (reference sequence). This clone was counted once. Its antigen remains unknown. The PCR had 60 Vbeta and 13 Jbeta primers. The repertoire was sequenced with immunoSEQ multiplex PCR; TCRdb's copy has only in-frame clones and lacks some. Of about 220,000 clones in the sample, under 80% were seen once. This receptor was obtained from a woman aged 25 to 39 in good health and CMV-seronegative. The source material was PBMCs. The chain has TRBV5-4 and TRBJ1-1; the D is unclear. CDR3 residues: CASSFLETEAFF. DNA for the CDR3: TGTGCCAGCAGCTTCTTGGAGACTGAAGCTTTCTTT.